This is a list of T cell receptor beta chains from one sample in a study of blood T cell repertoires in COVID-19. Data came from immunoSEQ multiplex PCR; TCRdb stores just in-frame clones and leaves some out. The table records approximately 56,000 clones, around 80% of them present only once. Source material: peripheral blood. The receptors were sampled from a woman at least 80 years old with acute or convalescent COVID-19. The CDR3 runs from the conserved cysteine through the conserved F or W. The D gene is left open where the match is weak. Some rows have no size entry. The others give once, few or many, or a class for an expanded clone.

TRBJ1-1,TRBV5-4,NA,NA,13,TGTGCCAGCAGCTTTACGTCAGGCACTGAAGCTTTCTTT,CASSFTSGTEAFF
TRBJ1-5,TRBV2,once,TRBD1,15,TGTGCCAGCAGTGGACAGGGTACGTCCAATCAGCCCCAGCATTTT,CASSGQGTSNQPQHF
TRBJ1-1,TRBV2,NA,NA,14,TGTGCCAGCAGTCCGCAGGGGCGAAGGACTGAAGCTTTCTTT,CASSPQGRRTEAFF
TRBJ1-1,TRBV6-1,NA,NA,12,TGTGCCAGCAGTGAAGACAGGAGAGGAGCTTTCTTT,CASSEDRRGAFF
TRBJ1-2,TRBV7-9,NA,NA,14,TGTGCCAGCAGCTTAGAGACACGCCCGTATGGCTACACCTTC,CASSLETRPYGYTF
TRBJ1-2,TRBV19,NA,NA,14,TGTGCCAGTAGTATAGATCTCGCGACTTATGGCTACACCTTC,CASSIDLATYGYTF
TRBJ1-1,TRBV5-1,NA,NA,12,TGCGCCAGCAGCTCCCGGAGGGCTGAAGCTTTCTTT,CASSSRRAEAFF
TRBJ1-6,TRBV30,few,NA,14,TGTGCCTGGAGTGGGGGGGGAAGGAATTCACCCCTCCACTTT,CAWSGGGRNSPLHF
TRBJ1-1,TRBV2,NA,NA,14,TGTGCCAGCAGTGCCCGACAGTTAAACACTGAAGCTTTCTTT,CASSARQLNTEAFF
TRBJ2-6,TRBV2,once,TRBD1,15,TGTGCCAGCAGGCCAGGGGGCTCTGGGGCCAACGTCCTGACTTTC,CASRPGGSGANVLTF
TRBJ2-3,TRBV6-1,NA,TRBD2,18,TGTGCCAGCAGTGAAGCGCGGAATAGCGGGGTCAGCACAGATACGCAGTATTTT,CASSEARNSGVSTDTQYF
TRBJ2-1,TRBV19,NA,TRBD1,13,TGTGCCAGTAGGAGACAGGGCGCGAATGAGCAGTTCTTC,CASRRQGANEQFF
TRBJ1-2,TRBV12-3/TRBV12-4,NA,NA,13,TGTGCCAGCAGACTCGGGGAAAACTATGGCTACACCTTC,CASRLGENYGYTF
TRBJ1-2,TRBV9,NA,TRBD1,15,TGTGCCAGCAGCCCCGGGACAGGGGGTCACTATGGCTACACCTTC,CASSPGTGGHYGYTF
TRBJ2-7,TRBV2,NA,NA,14,TGTGCCAGCAGGGAGGTTGGACGGTCCTACGAGCAGTACTTC,CASREVGRSYEQYF
TRBJ1-1,TRBV5-1,NA,NA,12,TGCGCCAGCAGCATAATTCAGGGTCCGGCTTTCTTT,CASSIIQGPAFF
TRBJ1-6,TRBV10-1,few,NA,13,TGCGCCACCAACCTACCAGGGCCTTCACCCCTCCACTTT,CATNLPGPSPLHF
TRBJ2-7,TRBV5-1,NA,TRBD2,16,TGCGCCAGCAGCTTGACAGGACTAGATGTCTCCTACGAGCAGTACTTC,CASSLTGLDVSYEQYF
TRBJ1-3,TRBV6-1,NA,NA,15,TGTGCCAGCAGTGAAGCCGCCAGGGCTGGAAACACCATATATTTT,CASSEAARAGNTIYF
TRBJ2-2,TRBV4-1,NA,NA,16,TGCGCCAGCAGCCAAGATGGTCAGGGCGGCACCGGGGAGCTGTTTTTT,CASSQDGQGGTGELFF
TRBJ1-1,TRBV18,NA,TRBD1,15,TGTGCCAGCTCACCACGGACAGGCGAGAACACTGAAGCTTTCTTT,CASSPRTGENTEAFF
TRBJ2-5,TRBV29-1,NA,TRBD1,13,TGCAGCGTTGAAGAAGGGGGCTGGGAGACCCAGTACTTC,CSVEEGGWETQYF
TRBJ2-5,TRBV18,few,NA,13,TGTGCCAGCTCACCGGGACAAGAAAGGACCCAGTACTTC,CASSPGQERTQYF
TRBJ2-3,TRBV2,NA,TRBD2,16,TGTGCCAGCAGGAGGACTAGCGTTTATATGTCAGATACGCAGTATTTT,CASRRTSVYMSDTQYF
TRBJ2-7,TRBV27,NA,TRBD1,15,TGTGCCAGCAGTTTATTCAGGGGGTCCTTCGACGAGCAGTACTTC,CASSLFRGSFDEQYF
TRBJ2-1,TRBV19,NA,TRBD2,15,TGTGCCAGTAGTATAGGGGCTAGCGGGGGTAATGAGCAGTTCTTC,CASSIGASGGNEQFF
TRBJ2-7,TRBV9,NA,TRBD1,14,TGTGCCAGCAACAAGGGACAGGGCCCCTACGAGCAGTACTTC,CASNKGQGPYEQYF
TRBJ1-1,TRBV5-8,NA,NA,14,TGTGCCAGCAGCAAGACCGACAGGAACACTGAAGCTTTCTTT,CASSKTDRNTEAFF
TRBJ1-2,TRBV7-2,NA,NA,17,TGTGCCAGCAGCTTAATCCCAGGGCATTACCGGAACTATGGCTACACCTTC,CASSLIPGHYRNYGYTF
TRBJ1-1,TRBV27,NA,NA,14,TGTGCCAGCAGTTTAGGGGGGGTGAACACTGAAGCTTTCTTT,CASSLGGVNTEAFF
TRBJ1-5,TRBV5-1,NA,NA,13,TGCGCCAGCAGCTATAATAGCAATCAGCCCCAGCATTTT,CASSYNSNQPQHF
TRBJ1-1,TRBV5-1,NA,NA,14,TGCGCCAGCAGATTTGAGGGATTCACCACTGAAGCTTTCTTT,CASRFEGFTTEAFF
TRBJ2-3,TRBV30,NA,NA,13,TGTGCCTGGAGTGTATCAGGCACAGATACGCAGTATTTT,CAWSVSGTDTQYF
TRBJ1-5,TRBV19,NA,TRBD1,16,TGTGCCAGTAGTATGACCGGGACAGGGGGCTTGGAGCCCCAGCATTTT,CASSMTGTGGLEPQHF
TRBJ1-1,TRBV18,NA,NA,15,TGTGCCAGCTCACCGGGAGACCTCATTAACACTGAAGCTTTCTTT,CASSPGDLINTEAFF
TRBJ2-3,TRBV11-3,NA,TRBD2,15,TGTGCCAGCAGCTTATATGGGACTAACACAGATACGCAGTATTTT,CASSLYGTNTDTQYF
TRBJ2-1,TRBV19,few,NA,13,TGTGCCAGTAGCCCGACTCAAAAGGATGAGCAGTTCTTC,CASSPTQKDEQFF
TRBJ2-7,TRBV6-2/TRBV6-3,NA,TRBD2,14,TGTGCCAGCAGACCTTCTAGCGGGACCTACGAGCAGTACTTC,CASRPSSGTYEQYF
TRBJ2-5,TRBV7-3,NA,NA,13,TGTGCCAGCAGCTTATTGGCCGAAGAGACCCAGTACTTC,CASSLLAEETQYF
TRBJ2-2,TRBV12-5,NA,NA,16,TGTGCTAGTGGTTTGGTACGACAGGGAGGTACCGGGGAGCTGTTTTTT,CASGLVRQGGTGELFF
TRBJ1-5,TRBV15,NA,TRBD1,15,TGTGCCACCAGCAGGGGGGGACAGACAAATCAGCCCCAGCATTTT,CATSRGGQTNQPQHF
TRBJ2-7,TRBV3-1/TRBV3-2,NA,NA,12,TGTGCCAGCAGCCACCGGTCCTACGAGCAGTACTTC,CASSHRSYEQYF
TRBJ2-7,TRBV6-5,NA,TRBD1,14,TGTGCCAGCAGGGAGACAGGGTTAAGCTACGAGCAGTACTTC,CASRETGLSYEQYF
TRBJ1-6,TRBV3-1/TRBV3-2,NA,TRBD1,15,TGTGCCAGCAGCCAAGGGACAGGATATAATTCACCCCTCCACTTT,CASSQGTGYNSPLHF
TRBJ1-2,TRBV6-2/TRBV6-3,NA,NA,11,TGTGCCAGCAGCCCCAGCTATGGCTACACCTTC,CASSPSYGYTF